The clone carrying this TCR beta chain appeared a single time. The data were produced by immunoSEQ multiplex PCR, yet TCRdb's version contains in-frame clones alone and is incomplete. The sample lists 85,000 or so clones, approximately 83% occurring once. The sample belongs to a study of OX40 agonist ivuxolimab in advanced cancers. Study at large: Among those enrolled, mean age was 60 years (range about 23 to 90) and over 70% were male.

Sequences were derived from CD4+ or CD8+ T cells sorted from blood, sampled in a trial of the OX40 agonist ivuxolimab. The TCR was taken from an adult with an advanced solid tumor such as melanoma, head and neck, liver or kidney cancer.

CDR3: CSVEGPREEQYF. In nucleotides, the CDR3 is TGCAGCGTTGAAGGCCCGCGAGAAGAGCAGTACTTC. This chain connects TRBV29-1 to TRBJ2-7; D is ambiguous. V gave up 1 base and J gave up 7 bases, with 11 bases separating them. There are 12 residues in the CDR3. CDR1 is SQVTM, CDR2 ANQGSEA, per germline.